This T cell receptor (beta chain) was sequenced during a study of beta chain features in type 1 diabetes. Study observations and caveats: TCRB CDR3 length was moderately but significantly reduced in all four CD4+ subsets of Type 1 diabetes patients.

The authors reverse transcribed all of the isolated RNA, so sequencing captured expressed TCRB transcripts. Clones were read by immunoSEQ multiplex PCR, and TCRdb kept only the in-frame ones, dropping some. The table has 150,000 to 190,000 clones, 9% to 12% seen once. Worth noting for this clone: Antigen specificity is unknown.

The germline V and J ends were trimmed by 9 bases and 2 bases, with 14 bases remaining between them. The CDR3 runs 15 residues. The germline V gene encodes CDR1 MDHEN and CDR2 SYDVKM. The chain recombines TRBV28 with TRBJ2-6; D remains unclear. The clonotype originates from a man aged 30-40 years with type 1 diabetes. Sequences were obtained from central memory CD4+ T cells from blood. The CDR3 nucleotides read TGTGCCAGTTCTACCGAGATTACTGGGGCCAACGTCCTGACTTTC. Amino acids: CASSTEITGANVLTF.